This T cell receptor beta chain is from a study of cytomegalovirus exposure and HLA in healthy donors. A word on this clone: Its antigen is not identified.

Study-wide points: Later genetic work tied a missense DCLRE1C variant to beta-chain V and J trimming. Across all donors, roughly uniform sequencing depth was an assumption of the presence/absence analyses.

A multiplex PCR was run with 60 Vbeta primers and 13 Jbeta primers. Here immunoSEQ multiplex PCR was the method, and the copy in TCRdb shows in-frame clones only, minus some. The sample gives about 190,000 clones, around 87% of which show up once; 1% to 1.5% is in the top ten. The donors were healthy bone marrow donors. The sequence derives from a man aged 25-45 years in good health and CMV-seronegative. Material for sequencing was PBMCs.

The CDR3 loop reads CASSEAPAGGPNEQFF. The CDR3 DNA sequence: TGTGCCAGCAGTGAAGCACCCGCGGGAGGGCCGAATGAGCAGTTCTTC. V usage is TRBV2 and J usage is TRBJ2-1; 9 bases line up with TRBD2. The CDR3 length is 16 residues. V was pared by 0 bases and J by 7 bases, with 7 bases of the junction left unmatched. Germline loops: CDR1 SNHLY, CDR2 FYNNEI.